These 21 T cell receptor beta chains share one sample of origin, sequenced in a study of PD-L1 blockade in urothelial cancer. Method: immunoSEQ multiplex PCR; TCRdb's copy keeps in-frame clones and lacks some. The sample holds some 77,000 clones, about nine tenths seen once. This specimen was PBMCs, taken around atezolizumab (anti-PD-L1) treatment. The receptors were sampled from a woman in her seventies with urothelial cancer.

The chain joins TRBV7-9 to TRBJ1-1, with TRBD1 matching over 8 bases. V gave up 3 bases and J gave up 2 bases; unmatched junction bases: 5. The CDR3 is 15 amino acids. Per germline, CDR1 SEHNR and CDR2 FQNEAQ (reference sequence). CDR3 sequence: CASSFTGGGNTEAFF. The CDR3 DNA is TGTGCCAGCAGCTTCACAGGGGGAGGAAACACTGAAGCTTTCTTT.

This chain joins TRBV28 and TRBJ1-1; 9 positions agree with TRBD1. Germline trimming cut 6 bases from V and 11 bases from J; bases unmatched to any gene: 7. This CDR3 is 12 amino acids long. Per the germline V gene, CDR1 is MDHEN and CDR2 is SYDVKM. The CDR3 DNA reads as TGTGCCAGCAGACTCCGGGACAGGGAGGCTTTCTTT. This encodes CASRLRDREAFF. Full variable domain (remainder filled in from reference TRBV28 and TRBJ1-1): DVKVTQSSRYLVKRTGEKVFLECVQDMDHENMFWYRQDPGLGLRLIYFSYDVKMKEKGDIPEGYSVSREKKERFSLILESASTNQTSMYLCASRLRDREAFFGQGTRLTVV.

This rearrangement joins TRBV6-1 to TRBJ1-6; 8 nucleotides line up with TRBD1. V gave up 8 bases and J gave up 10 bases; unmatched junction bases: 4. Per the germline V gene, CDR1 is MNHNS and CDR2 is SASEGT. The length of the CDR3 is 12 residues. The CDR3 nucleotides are TGTGCCAGCGACAGGGGACGCTCACCCCTCCACTTT. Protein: CASDRGRSPLHF.

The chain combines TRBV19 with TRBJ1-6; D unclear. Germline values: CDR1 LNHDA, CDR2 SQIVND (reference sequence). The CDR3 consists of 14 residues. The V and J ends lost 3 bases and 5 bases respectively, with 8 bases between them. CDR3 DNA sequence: TGTGCCAGTAGTATGGGCGCGAATAATTCACCCCTCCACTTT. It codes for CASSMGANNSPLHF.

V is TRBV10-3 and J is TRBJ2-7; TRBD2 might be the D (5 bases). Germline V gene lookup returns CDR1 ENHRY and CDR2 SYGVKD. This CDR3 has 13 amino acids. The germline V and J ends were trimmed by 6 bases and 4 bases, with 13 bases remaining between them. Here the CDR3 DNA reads TGTGCCATCAGGGAGGCGGCGAGTTACGAGCAGTACTTC. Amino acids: CAIREAASYEQYF.

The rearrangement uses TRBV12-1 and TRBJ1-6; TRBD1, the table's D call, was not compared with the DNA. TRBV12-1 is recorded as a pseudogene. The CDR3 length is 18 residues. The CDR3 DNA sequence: TGTGCCAGCAGCCCCCCCCCGACAGAGAGCTCCTATAATTCACCCCTCCACTTT. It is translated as CASSPPPTESSYNSPLHF.

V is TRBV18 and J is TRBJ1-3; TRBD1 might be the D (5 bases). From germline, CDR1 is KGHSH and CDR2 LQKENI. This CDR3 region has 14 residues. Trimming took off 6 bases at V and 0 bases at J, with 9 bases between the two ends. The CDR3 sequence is CASSRDFSGNTIYF. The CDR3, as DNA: TGTGCCAGCTCTCGGGACTTCTCTGGAAACACCATATATTTT. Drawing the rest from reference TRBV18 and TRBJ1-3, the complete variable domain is NAGVMQNPRHLVRRRGQEARLRCSPMKGHSHVYWYRQLPEEGLKFMVYLQKENIIDESGMPKERFSAEFPKEGPSILRIQQVVRGDSAAYFCASSRDFSGNTIYFGEGSWLTVV.

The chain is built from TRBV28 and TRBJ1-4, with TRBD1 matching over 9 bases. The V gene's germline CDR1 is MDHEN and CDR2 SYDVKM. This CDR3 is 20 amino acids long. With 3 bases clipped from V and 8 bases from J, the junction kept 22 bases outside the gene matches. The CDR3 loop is CASSLGYVWGQGREEEKLFF. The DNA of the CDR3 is TGTGCCAGCAGTTTGGGGTACGTTTGGGGACAGGGTCGAGAAGAAGAAAAACTGTTTTTT.

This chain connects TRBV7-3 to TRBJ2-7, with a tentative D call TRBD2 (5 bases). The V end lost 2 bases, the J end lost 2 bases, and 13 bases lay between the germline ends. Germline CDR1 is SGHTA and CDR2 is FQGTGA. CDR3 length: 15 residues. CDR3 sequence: CASSLGLASTYEQYF. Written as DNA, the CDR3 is TGTGCCAGCAGCTTAGGTCTAGCTTCGACCTACGAGCAGTACTTC.

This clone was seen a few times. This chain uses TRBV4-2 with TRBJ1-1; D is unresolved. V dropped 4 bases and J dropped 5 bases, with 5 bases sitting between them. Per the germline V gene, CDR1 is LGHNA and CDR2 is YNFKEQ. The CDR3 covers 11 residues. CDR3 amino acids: CASSRATEAFF. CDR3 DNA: TGTGCCAGCAGCCGGGCGACTGAAGCTTTCTTT.

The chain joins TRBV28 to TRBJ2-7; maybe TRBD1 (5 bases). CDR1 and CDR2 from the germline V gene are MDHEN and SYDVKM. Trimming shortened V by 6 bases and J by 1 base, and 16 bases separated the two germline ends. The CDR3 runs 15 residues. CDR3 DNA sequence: TGTGCCAGCAGCCCCGTTGGGGCAGGATCCTACGAGCAGTACTTC. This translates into CASSPVGAGSYEQYF.

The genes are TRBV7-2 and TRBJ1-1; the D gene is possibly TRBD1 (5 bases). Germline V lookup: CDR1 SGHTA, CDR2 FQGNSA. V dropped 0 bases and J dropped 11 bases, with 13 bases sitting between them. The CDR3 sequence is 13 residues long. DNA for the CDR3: TGTGCCAGCAGCTTAGCCGGAGGGGTTGGCGCTTTCTTT. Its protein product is CASSLAGGVGAFF.

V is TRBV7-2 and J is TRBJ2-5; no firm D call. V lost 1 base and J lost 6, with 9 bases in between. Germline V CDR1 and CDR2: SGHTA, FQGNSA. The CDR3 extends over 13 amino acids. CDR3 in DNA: TGTGCCAGCAGCTTAGGAGGCTTGAAGACCCAGTACTTC. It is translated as CASSLGGLKTQYF.

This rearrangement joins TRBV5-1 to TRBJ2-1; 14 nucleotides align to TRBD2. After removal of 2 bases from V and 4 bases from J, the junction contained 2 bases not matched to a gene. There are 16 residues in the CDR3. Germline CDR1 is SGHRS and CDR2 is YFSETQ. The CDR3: CASSLWTSGGYNEQFF. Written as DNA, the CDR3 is TGCGCCAGCAGCTTATGGACTAGCGGGGGGTACAATGAGCAGTTCTTC.

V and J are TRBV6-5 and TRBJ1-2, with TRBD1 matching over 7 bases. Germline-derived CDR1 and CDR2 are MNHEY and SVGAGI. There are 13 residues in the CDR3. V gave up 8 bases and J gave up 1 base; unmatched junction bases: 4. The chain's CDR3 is CASRDSDNYGYTF. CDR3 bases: TGTGCCAGCCGGGACAGCGATAACTATGGCTACACCTTC.

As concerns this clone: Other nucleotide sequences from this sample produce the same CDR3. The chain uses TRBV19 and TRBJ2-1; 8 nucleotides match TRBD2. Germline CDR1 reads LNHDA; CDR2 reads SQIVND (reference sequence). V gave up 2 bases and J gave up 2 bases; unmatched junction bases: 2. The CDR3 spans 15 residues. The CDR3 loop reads CASSILAGTYNEQFF. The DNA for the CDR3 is TGTGCCAGTAGTATACTAGCGGGCACCTACAATGAGCAGTTCTTC.

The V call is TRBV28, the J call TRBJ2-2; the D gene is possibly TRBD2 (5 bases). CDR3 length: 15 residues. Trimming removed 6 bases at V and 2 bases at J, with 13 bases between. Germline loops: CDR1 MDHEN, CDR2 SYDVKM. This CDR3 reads CASSPRALNTGELFF. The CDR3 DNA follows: TGTGCCAGCAGCCCGAGGGCCTTAAACACCGGGGAGCTGTTTTTT.

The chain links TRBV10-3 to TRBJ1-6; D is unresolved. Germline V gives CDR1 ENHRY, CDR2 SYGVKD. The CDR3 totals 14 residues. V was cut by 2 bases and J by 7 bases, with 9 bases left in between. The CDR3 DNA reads TGTGCCATCAGTGAGGGAGTAGGAAATTCACCCCTCCACTTT. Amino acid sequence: CAISEGVGNSPLHF.

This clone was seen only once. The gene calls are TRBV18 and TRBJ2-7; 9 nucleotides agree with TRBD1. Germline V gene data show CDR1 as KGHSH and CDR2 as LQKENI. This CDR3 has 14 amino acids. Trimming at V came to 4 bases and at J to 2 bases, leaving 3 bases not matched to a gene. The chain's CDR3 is CASSLGQGPYEQYF. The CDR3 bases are TGTGCCAGCTCACTGGGACAGGGCCCCTACGAGCAGTACTTC.

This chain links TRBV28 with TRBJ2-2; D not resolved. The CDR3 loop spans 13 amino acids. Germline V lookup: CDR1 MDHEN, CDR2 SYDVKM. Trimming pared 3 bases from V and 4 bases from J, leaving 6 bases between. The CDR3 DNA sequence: TGTGCCAGCAGTTTCCTGGCCACCGGGGAGCTGTTTTTT. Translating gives CASSFLATGELFF.

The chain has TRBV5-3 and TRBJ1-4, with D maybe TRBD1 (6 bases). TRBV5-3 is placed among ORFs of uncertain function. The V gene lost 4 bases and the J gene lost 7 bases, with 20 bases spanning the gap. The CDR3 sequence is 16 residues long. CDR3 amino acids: CARSTPGTHKGEKLFF. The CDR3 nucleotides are TGTGCCAGAAGCACCCCCGGGACACACAAAGGTGAAAAACTGTTTTTT.